One TCR beta chain is described in this entry. The V gene lost 2 bases and the J gene lost 5 bases, with 10 bases spanning the gap. Germline CDR1 and CDR2: PRHDT and FYEKMQ (reference sequence). CDR3 size: 13 residues. The sample comes from a study of blood T cell repertoires in COVID-19. Study-wide background: Collection of acute and convalescent COVID-19 samples took place in the United States, Italy and Spain. PBMCs, B-cell-depleted T cells, or T cells were the source of the cDNA or gDNA that made up the material.

Adults between roughly 18 and 95 years of age took part from about 24 US areas. This table comes from immunoSEQ multiplex PCR, and its TCRdb copy is limited to in-frame clones, with some not included. The repertoire holds around 250,000 clones, 75% to 85% seen once, with about 9.3% in the top ten. The rearrangement uses TRBV13 and TRBJ2-7; tentative D call: TRBD1 (5 bases). The sample consisted of PBMCs or T cells enriched from blood (not recorded which). The receptor was derived from a woman aged 45-65 years with acute COVID-19. CDR3: CASSLRVRDEQYF. Written as DNA, the CDR3 is TGTGCCAGCAGCTTAAGGGTCAGGGACGAGCAGTACTTC. The variable domain in full, with the rest retrieved from reference TRBV13 and TRBJ2-7, is AAGVIQSPRHLIKEKRETATLKCYPIPRHDTVYWYQQGPGQDPQFLISFYEKMQSDKGSIPDRFSAQQFSDYHSELNMSSLELGDSALYFCASSLRVRDEQYFGPGTRLTVT.